A selection of T cell receptor beta chains follows, all from one sample in a study of CD8+CD57+ T cells in acquired aplastic anemia. TCRdb re-derived calls from the reads in MiXCR, one entry per CDR3 protein. The sample has about 110,000 distinct CDR3 sequences; 50% to 65% are singletons. The sequenced sample was sorted CD4+, CD8+, or CD8+CD57+ T cells (not recorded which) from PBMCs. The receptor source for this set is a human donor in good health, serving as a control. Both conserved end residues are part of each CDR3. D genes are given only for firm matches. Clone size appears in some rows only: once, few, many, or a class for an expanded clone.

D gene	clone size	V gene	CDR3 length	J gene	CDR3 DNA	CDR3 protein
TRBD1	-	TRBV25-1	14	TRBJ1-2	TGTGCCAGCACAATCAGGGGGCGGAACTATGGCTACACCTTC	CASTIRGRNYGYTF
-	-	TRBV10-3	14	TRBJ2-7	TGTGCCATCAGTGAGGGACAGCGGACCTACGAGCAGTACTTC	CAISEGQRTYEQYF
TRBD1	-	TRBV19	15	TRBJ2-2	TGTGCCAGTAGCACAGGGGCGACGAACACCGGGGAGCTGTTTTTT	CASSTGATNTGELFF
-	few	TRBV4-1	17	TRBJ2-1	TGCGCCAGCAGCCAAGAAGCCGCCAGGGCCTTTTTCGATGAGCAGTTCTTC	CASSQEAARAFFDEQFF
TRBD2	many	TRBV4-1	18	TRBJ2-3	TGCGCCAGCAGCCAAGATCGAAATAGCGGGGGGGAGGACAGTACGCAGTATTTT	CASSQDRNSGGEDSTQYF
-	-	TRBV5-1	15	TRBJ1-1	TGCGCCAGCAGCTTGCCGGTTGACATGAACACTGAAGCTTTCTTT	CASSLPVDMNTEAFF
-	-	TRBV7-4	16	TRBJ2-7	TGTGCCAGCAGCCGCCCGCAGAGGGGGGGAAGAGGCGAGCAGTACTTC	CASSRPQRGGRGEQYF
-	-	TRBV4-1	12	TRBJ2-7	TGCGCCAGCAGCCAAGTGGGTTACGAGCAGTACTTC	CASSQVGYEQYF
TRBD1	many	TRBV6-6	14	TRBJ2-7	TGTGCCAGCAGTTACGGGACAGGGGTGGGCGAGCAGTACTTC	CASSYGTGVGEQYF
-	-	TRBV15	12	TRBJ2-7	TGTGCCACCAGCAGAGATCGGCTGGAGCAGTACTTC	CATSRDRLEQYF
TRBD2	few	TRBV5-1	16	TRBJ2-3	TGCGCCAGCAGCTTGGGAGGCGGGGGTTACACAGATACGCAGTATTTT	CASSLGGGGYTDTQYF
-	many	TRBV5-8	15	TRBJ1-2	TGTGCCAGCAGCGAACGCGGTGGAGGGTTCTATGGCTACACCTTC	CASSERGGGFYGYTF
TRBD1	once	TRBV29-1	15	TRBJ2-7	TGCAGCGTTGAGGGACAGGGGAGGAGCTCCTACGAGCAGTACTTC	CSVEGQGRSSYEQYF
TRBD1	once	TRBV15	16	TRBJ1-2	TGTGCCACCAGCAGACCGGGGACAGTTCGAGGCTATGGCTACACCTTC	CATSRPGTVRGYGYTF
TRBD1	few	TRBV19	13	TRBJ2-7	TGTGCCAGTAGTGCCGCAGGGGGCTACGAGCAGTACTTC	CASSAAGGYEQYF
-	many	TRBV7-9	15	TRBJ1-3	TGTGCCAGCAGCGGAGACAGCATTGAGGGAAACACCATATATTTT	CASSGDSIEGNTIYF
-	few	TRBV29-1	13	TRBJ1-5	TGCAGCGTTCGGGCAGCGTTGAATCAGCCCCAGCATTTT	CSVRAALNQPQHF
TRBD1	once	TRBV10-3	12	TRBJ2-7	TGTGCCATCAGTGGTACAGGGGGCGAGCAGTACTTC	CAISGTGGEQYF
-	-	TRBV11-1	14	TRBJ2-7	TGTGCCAGCAGCTACGACAGATTAAACTACGAGCAGTACTTC	CASSYDRLNYEQYF
-	many	TRBV4-3	16	TRBJ2-7	TGCGCCAGCAGCCAGAGGGCAGGTGTTGTGGACTACGAGCAGTACTTC	CASSQRAGVVDYEQYF
-	-	TRBV7-8	14	TRBJ2-7	TGTGCCAGCAGCTTAGGGGGGACGGGACTTGAGCAGTACTTC	CASSLGGTGLEQYF
TRBD2	many	TRBV4-3	18	TRBJ2-7	TGCGCCAGCAGCCACTCCCCCCTAGCGGGGGCCAATTCCTACGAGCAGTACTTC	CASSHSPLAGANSYEQYF
-	-	TRBV7-3	12	TRBJ1-1	TGTGCCAGCAGCCGGGGGACTACTGAAGCTTTCTTT	CASSRGTTEAFF
-	-	TRBV4-3	13	TRBJ1-1	TGCGCCAGCGGCCTAGGTACCGGGACTGAAGCTTTCTTT	CASGLGTGTEAFF
-	-	TRBV15	13	TRBJ1-1	TGTGCCACCGGACGCGCTCCGAACACTGAAGCTTTCTTT	CATGRAPNTEAFF
-	-	TRBV15	11	TRBJ2-7	TGTGGCACCCGGAGGGGTTACGAGCAGTACTTC	CGTRRGYEQYF
-	few	TRBV6-4	13	TRBJ2-1	TGTGCCAGCAGTGCCGCTCCCACGAATGAGCGGTTCTTC	CASSAAPTNERFF
-	many	TRBV6-1	13	TRBJ2-1	TGTGCCAGCAGTCAGGAAGGGTGGAATGAGCAGTTCTTC	CASSQEGWNEQFF
-	many	TRBV6-5	14	TRBJ1-2	TGTGCCAGCAGTTACACCCAGGGGAACTATGGCTACACCTTC	CASSYTQGNYGYTF
-	-	TRBV19	11	TRBJ1-2	TGTGCCAGTAGTGCCGCGGGGCGGCAGACCTTC	CASSAAGRQTF
-	once	TRBV12-3/TRBV12-4	15	TRBJ1-4	TGTGCCAGCAGTCCACAGGGACAAGGACGTGAAAAACTGTTTTTT	CASSPQGQGREKLFF
-	few	TRBV6-2/TRBV6-3	13	TRBJ2-5	TGTGCCAGCAGGATAGGGGGGGGAGAGACCCAGTACTTC	CASRIGGGETQYF
TRBD2	many	TRBV24-1	16	TRBJ2-1	TGTGCCACCAGTGATTCCCCCGCAGGACTAGCTAATGAGCAGTTCTTC	CATSDSPAGLANEQFF
-	many	TRBV4-3	14	TRBJ2-7	TGCGCCAGCAGCCAAGGGACGCAGACCTACGAGCAGTACTTC	CASSQGTQTYEQYF
-	-	TRBV25-1	15	TRBJ1-5	TGTGCCAGCAGTGACGACAGAGAATTCAATCAGCCCCAGCATTTT	CASSDDREFNQPQHF
TRBD1	-	TRBV20-1	15	TRBJ1-2	TGCAGTGCTTCCGACTTCGGACAGGGAGCACAAGGCTACACCTTC	CSASDFGQGAQGYTF
-	many	TRBV15	12	TRBJ2-3	TGTGCCACCAGTGCCACAGGGCCTACGCAGTATTTT	CATSATGPTQYF
-	-	TRBV25-1	15	TRBJ2-3	TGTGCCAGCAGTGGGGACCGGGCGGCGTTTGATACGCAGTATTTT	CASSGDRAAFDTQYF
-	-	TRBV2	13	TRBJ1-1	TGTGCCAGTCACCTGACGGGAAACACTGAAGCTTTCTTT	CASHLTGNTEAFF
TRBD2	-	TRBV20-1	14	TRBJ2-2	TGCAGTGCTAGCGGGAGGACGAACACCGGGGAGCTGTTTTTT	CSASGRTNTGELFF
-	-	TRBV15	14	TRBJ1-2	TGTGCCACCAGCAGTTTCTGGACGGAGACGGGCTACACCTTC	CATSSFWTETGYTF
-	-	TRBV15	15	TRBJ2-7	TGTGCCACCAGCAGGCCCGGCGGAGGGGGTCGGGAGCAGTACTTC	CATSRPGGGGREQYF
TRBD2	-	TRBV5-1	13	TRBJ2-5	TGCGCCAGCAGCACCGGGACTAGGGAGACCCAGTACTTC	CASSTGTRETQYF
-	-	TRBV25-1	15	TRBJ2-3	TGTGCCAGCAGTGATGGAGGGGGGACAGTAGATACGCAGTATTTT	CASSDGGGTVDTQYF
-	many	TRBV7-2	14	TRBJ2-3	TGTGCCAGCAGCTTGAAGGACTACACAGATACGCAGTATTTT	CASSLKDYTDTQYF
TRBD1	-	TRBV29-1	14	TRBJ2-7	TGCAGCGTCGAACAGGGGGCGCCGACCTACGAGCAGTACTTC	CSVEQGAPTYEQYF
-	-	TRBV11-2	14	TRBJ2-7	TGTGCCAGCAGCTTAGATCTATCGGGTTACGAGCAGTACTTC	CASSLDLSGYEQYF
-	many	TRBV4-3	14	TRBJ2-7	TGCGCCAGCAGCCAAGAAACAGGGAGCAAAGAGCAGTACTTC	CASSQETGSKEQYF
TRBD1	-	TRBV3-1	13	TRBJ2-7	TGTGCCAGCAGCCAAGTGGACAGGGACGAGCAGTACTTC	CASSQVDRDEQYF